These 25 T cell receptor beta chains came from one sample sequenced in a study of T-cell reconstitution after alpha-beta-depleted transplantation in children (TCRdb year 2016). The sample's treatment or condition label, decoded: allogeneic hematopoietic cell transplantation with graft depleted of TCRalphabeta T cells and CD19 B cells. The library came from PCR. The instrument given in TCRdb is Illumina HiSeq 2500. TCR library preparation used molecular barcoding, with unique molecular identifiers applied to normalize quantification of the TCRbeta repertoire. TCRdb reanalyzed the raw reads on its own, using fastp at Q25 for trimming and MiXCR for clone calling, and kept in-frame beta chains. All rows with the same CDR3 protein become a single entry with the most common DNA and genes. The sample includes hundreds of thousands of distinct CDR3 sequences, with around 10% observed a single time. The ten largest clones take up about 20% of the sample.

Sequences were derived from peripheral blood, sampled 180 days after TCRalphabeta/CD19-depleted stem cell transplant. Source of these receptors: a male patient between 2 and 10 years old who had a stem cell transplant for chronic granulomatous disease, so the T cells may come from the graft donor.

This clonotype has just one count. The CDR3 loop reads CASRLGLNTGELFF. CDR3 bases: TGTGCCAGCAGATTGGGGTTAAACACCGGGGAGCTGTTTTTT. The V call is TRBV12-3 or TRBV12-4, the J call TRBJ2-2; unclear D gene. V lost 6 bases, J lost 2 bases, and 10 bases lay in between. The CDR3 runs 14 residues.

As regards this clonotype: One end of the junction does not line up with germline, which may come from a read error. The chain has TRBV12-3 or TRBV12-4 and TRBJ2-3, with D possibly TRBD2 on 6 matching bases. CDR3 length equals 13 residues. The CDR3: CAGRRGSTDTQYF. In nucleotides, the CDR3 is TGTGCCGGCAGGAGGGGAAGCACAGATACGCAGTATTTT.

Ten or more counts support this clonotype. The chain uses TRBV20-1 and TRBJ2-3; 10 bases line up with TRBD2. Germline CDR1 is DFQATT and CDR2 is SNEGSKA (reference sequence). There are 17 residues in the CDR3. The V gene end was trimmed by 1 base and the J gene end by 3 bases; junction bases not matched to a gene: 10. DNA for the CDR3: TGCAGTGCTAGAGGGGGTTCTCTAGCGGGAGAAACAGATACGCAGTATTTT. This codes for CSARGGSLAGETDTQYF.

CDR3 nucleotides: TGTGCCATCACTCCGGGACAAAACTACGAGCAGTACTTC. Translating it yields CAITPGQNYEQYF. V and J are TRBV10-3 and TRBJ2-7; weak D call: TRBD1 (6 bases). CDR3 length equals 13 residues. The germline gives CDR1 ENHRY, CDR2 SYGVKD. Between the trimmed V and J ends, which lost 7 bases and 3 bases, there was a span of 13 bases.

This clonotype was seen many times. CDR3 amino acids: CASSLARSLAGLNTGELFF. The CDR3 DNA follows: TGTGCCAGCAGCTTAGCGAGGAGTCTAGCGGGCCTGAACACCGGGGAGCTGTTTTTT. This chain joins TRBV7-9 and TRBJ2-2; the match to TRBD2 covers 8 bases. The CDR3 contains 19 residues. J gave up 1 base and V 0 bases, and 10 bases lay outside the gene matches. Germline CDR1 reads SEHNR; CDR2 reads FQNEAQ (reference sequence).

The table lists this clonotype with many counts. This chain joins TRBV4-3 and TRBJ2-5; 7 bases are a match to TRBD2. V lost 0 bases to trimming and J lost 1 base; unmatched junction nucleotides: 5. Germline values: CDR1 LGHNA, CDR2 YSLEER. The CDR3 extends over 16 amino acids. The CDR3 DNA follows: TGCGCCAGCAGCCAAGAACCTCCTAGCGGCCAAGAGACCCAGTACTTC. Its translation is CASSQEPPSGQETQYF.

This clonotype came up many times. J is TRBJ2-3 and V is TRBV20-1; 8 nucleotides agree with TRBD2. Germline values: CDR1 DFQATT, CDR2 SNEGSKA (reference sequence). V gave up 3 bases and J gave up 0 bases; unmatched junction bases: 2. CDR3 length: 14 residues. The CDR3 DNA reads TGCAGTGCTAGGGAGCGGGAGAGCACAGATACGCAGTATTTT. This encodes CSARERESTDTQYF.

The sample holds many counts of this clonotype. This chain uses TRBV30 with TRBJ2-2, with a tentative D call TRBD1 (5 bases). The germline V gene encodes CDR1 GTSNPN and CDR2 SVGIG (reference sequence). V dropped 4 bases and J dropped 1 base, with 10 bases sitting between them. The CDR3 spans 14 residues. CDR3 coding DNA: TGTGCCTGGATTAGGCAGGGGAACACCGGGGAGCTGTTTTTT. It yields the protein CAWIRQGNTGELFF.

This clonotype has ten or more counts. Here the CDR3 reads CSARTTSPLEQYF. The DNA for the CDR3 is TGCAGTGCTAGGACGACCAGCCCCCTGGAGCAGTACTTC. This rearrangement joins TRBV20-1 to TRBJ2-7; D is uncertain. The CDR3 has 13 amino acids. CDR1 and CDR2 from the germline V gene are DFQATT and SNEGSKA (reference sequence). Trimming left V 3 bases short and J 7 bases short, with 16 bases between.

This clonotype has ten or more counts. The V gene is TRBV7-6, the J gene TRBJ1-6; 7 positions match TRBD1. Germline loops: CDR1 SGHVS, CDR2 FNYEAQ. Trimming removed 0 bases from V and 6 bases from J; junction bases left unmatched: 2. The CDR3 sequence is 15 residues long. CDR3 in amino acids: CASSLASGGNSPLHF. CDR3 nucleotide sequence: TGTGCCAGCAGCTTAGCGTCAGGGGGTAATTCACCCCTCCACTTT. Filled out from reference TRBV7-6 and TRBJ1-6, the complete variable domain reads GAGVSQSPRYKVTKRGQDVALRCDPISGHVSLYWYRQALGQGPEFLTYFNYEAQQDKSGLPNDRFSAERPEGSISTLTIQRTEQRDSAMYRCASSLASGGNSPLHFGNGTRLTVT.

This clonotype was seen ten or more times. The genes are TRBV7-8 and TRBJ1-4; unclear D gene. Germline V gene sequence: CDR1 SGHVS, CDR2 FQNEAQ. Trimming took off 4 bases at V and 5 bases at J, with 17 bases between the two ends. CDR3 size: 16 residues. The DNA for the CDR3 is TGTGCCAGCAGCTCTGCAAGGGAGGGAAGAAATGAAAAACTGTTTTTT. It is translated as CASSSAREGRNEKLFF. Looking up the rest from reference TRBV7-8 and TRBJ1-4 gives the full variable domain: GAGVSQSPRYKVAKRGQDVALRCDPISGHVSLFWYQQALGQGPEFLTYFQNEAQLDKSGLPSDRFFAERPEGSVSTLKIQRTQQEDSAVYLCASSSAREGRNEKLFFGSGTQLSVL.

Only a few counts were recorded for this clonotype. The chain joins TRBV19 to TRBJ2-7; the D gene is possibly TRBD1 (5 bases). Germline V gives CDR1 LNHDA, CDR2 SQIVND (reference sequence). V was trimmed by 4 bases and J by 5 bases, leaving 15 bases between them. The CDR3 length is 14 residues. The CDR3 here is CASSSSQVSHEQYF. In DNA, the CDR3 is TGTGCCAGTAGTAGCTCACAGGTCAGCCACGAGCAGTACTTC.

This clonotype was counted ten times or more. The CDR3, as DNA: TGTGCCAGCTCACCCAGGACACTGAGCTCCTACGAGCAGTACTTC. It yields the protein CASSPRTLSSYEQYF. The genes are TRBV18 and TRBJ2-7, with D possibly being TRBD1 (5 bases). Trimming shortened V by 3 bases and J by 0 bases, and 12 bases separated the two germline ends. This CDR3 is 15 amino acids long. In germline, CDR1 is KGHSH, CDR2 LQKENI.

Many counts were recorded for this clonotype. The chain has TRBV5-8 and TRBJ1-5; the D is unclear. The CDR3 loop spans 15 amino acids. Germline CDR1 and CDR2: SGHTS and YDEGEE. The V gene lost 3 bases and the J gene lost 5 bases, with 15 bases spanning the gap. The CDR3 spells CASSSFSQPHQPQHF. The DNA for the CDR3 is TGTGCCAGCAGCTCATTCTCGCAGCCCCATCAGCCCCAGCATTTT. The full variable domain, with the rest looked up from reference TRBV5-8 and TRBJ1-5, is EAGVTQSPTHLIKTRGQQATLRCSPISGHTSVYWYQQALGLGLQFLLWYDEGEERNRGNFPPRFSGRQFPNYSSELNVNALELEDSALYLCASSSFSQPHQPQHFGDGTRLSIL.

V and J are TRBV18 and TRBJ2-3; perhaps TRBD2 as D (6 bases). Trimming took off 1 base at V and 0 bases at J, with 11 bases between the two ends. The CDR3 covers 16 residues. The germline V gene encodes CDR1 KGHSH and CDR2 LQKENI. CDR3 amino acids: CASSPRSGLSTDTQYF. Written as DNA, the CDR3 is TGTGCCAGCTCACCACGGAGCGGGCTTAGCACAGATACGCAGTATTTT.

The CDR3 here is CATGETSGAYNEQFF. The CDR3 nucleotides are TGTGCCACCGGGGAAACTAGCGGGGCATACAATGAGCAGTTCTTC. V gene TRBV24-1 combines with J gene TRBJ2-1; 10 nucleotides line up with TRBD2. Germline CDR1 and CDR2: KGHDR and SFDVKD. The CDR3 runs to 15 residues. Germline trimming cut 9 bases from V and 4 bases from J; bases unmatched to any gene: 8.

This clonotype has a count of ten or more. The chain joins TRBV20-1 to TRBJ2-3; tentatively, D is TRBD2 (6 bases). The CDR3 runs to 17 residues. CDR1 and CDR2 from the germline V gene are DFQATT and SNEGSKA (reference sequence). Trimming shortened V by 2 bases and J by 1 base, and 19 bases separated the two germline ends. The DNA for the CDR3 is TGCAGTGCTAGATACCCCCCGGCGGGGCGGGGCACAGATACGCAGTATTTT. Residues: CSARYPPAGRGTDTQYF.

This clonotype was seen more than once but under ten times. The chain recombines TRBV5-1 with TRBJ1-2, with 10 positions matching TRBD1. CDR3 length equals 16 residues. Germline trimming cut 3 bases from V and 6 bases from J; bases unmatched to any gene: 11. Germline lookup yields CDR1 SGHRS and CDR2 YFSETQ. CDR3 bases: TGCGCCAGCAGCTCATTTACGGGACAGGGGAACCATGGCTACACCTTC. Its protein is CASSSFTGQGNHGYTF.

In its sample, this clonotype was seen many times. The J gene is TRBJ2-1, the V gene TRBV21-1; TRBD2, as called in the table, went unchecked against the DNA. TRBV21-1 counts as a pseudogene. The CDR3 length is 20 residues. CDR3 DNA: TGTGCCAGCAGCAAATACGAGGGACTAGCGGGAGGGGGCTCCTACAATGAGCAGTTCTTC. Its translation: CASSKYEGLAGGGSYNEQFF.

This clonotype was observed many times. The rearrangement uses TRBV20-1 and TRBJ2-7, with 7 bases fitting TRBD1. V lost 5 bases and J lost 1; bases outside the gene matches: 2. CDR1 is DFQATT, CDR2 SNEGSKA, per germline (reference sequence). The CDR3 loop spans 12 amino acids. CDR3 protein: CSAGQESYEQYF. The CDR3 bases are TGCAGTGCTGGACAGGAATCCTACGAGCAGTACTTC.

This clonotype was observed at least ten times. J is TRBJ2-1 and V is TRBV7-2; perhaps TRBD2 as D (5 bases). This CDR3 comprises 14 residues. From germline, CDR1 is SGHTA and CDR2 FQGNSA. Between the trimmed V and J ends, which lost 3 bases and 3 bases, there was a span of 9 bases. The CDR3 coding sequence is TGTGCCAGCAGCTTGCTAAGCGGCTACAATGAGCAGTTCTTC. Translated: CASSLLSGYNEQFF.

This clonotype was picked up many times. V is TRBV11-2 and J is TRBJ2-7; 7 bases are shared with TRBD2. J was trimmed by 0 bases and V by 5 bases; bases with no gene match: 13. Germline V gene sequence: CDR1 SGHAT, CDR2 FQNNGV. The CDR3 loop spans 17 amino acids. The CDR3 protein is CASSPHPGLSLSYEQYF. The CDR3 nucleotides are TGTGCCAGCAGCCCTCATCCGGGACTATCCCTCTCCTACGAGCAGTACTTC.

Points on this clonotype: A clone one base away is much larger, so this may be a read error. The genes are TRBV20-1 and TRBJ2-3; 10 bases agree with TRBD2. V trimming: 3 bases; J trimming: 8 bases; junction bases outside the gene matches: 11. Germline-derived CDR1 and CDR2 are DFQATT and SNEGSKA (reference sequence). The CDR3 totals 15 residues. The CDR3 sequence: CSASLLAGVAATQYF. For the CDR3, the DNA is TGCAGTGCTAGCCTTCTAGCGGGGGTCGCAGCTACGCAGTATTTT.

This clonotype was seen many times. The V and J genes are TRBV5-6 and TRBJ2-5; 8 nucleotides agree with TRBD1. Germline trimming cut 3 bases from V and 1 base from J; bases unmatched to any gene: 8. The germline CDR1 and CDR2 sequences are SGHDT and YYEEEE. The CDR3 consists of 16 residues. The CDR3 loop is CASSYGTGPPQETQYF. In nucleotides, the CDR3 is TGTGCCAGCAGCTATGGGACAGGCCCGCCCCAAGAGACCCAGTACTTC.

Here the CDR3 DNA reads TGTGCCAGCAGCTTGGCCGGCGGGAGGACGAATGAGCAGTTCTTC. Translating gives CASSLAGGRTNEQFF. This sequence joins TRBV5-4 and TRBJ2-1; 8 bases agree with TRBD2. This CDR3 has 15 residues. The V segment lost 0 bases and the J segment 7 bases; nucleotides outside the gene matches: 6. The germline CDR1 and CDR2 sequences are SGHNT and YYREEE (reference sequence).